This entry lists 20 T cell receptor beta chains sequenced from one sample in a study of cytomegalovirus exposure and HLA in healthy donors listed by TCRdb under 2017. The library came from the immunoSEQ multiplex PCR assay. Sourced from immuneACCESS, this table was stored by TCRdb with only in-frame sequences that have V and J called. A share of the clones is absent; for the studies checked, an unresolved V gene accounts for under half, and the remainder has no known explanation. Present in this sample are 120,000 to 150,000 clones, about 88% of which were seen just once. 3% to 3.5% of the sample goes to the ten largest clones. Source material: PBMCs. These receptors were taken from a woman aged 18 to 35 in good health and CMV-seropositive.

The chain recombines TRBV5-5 with TRBJ2-7; D is undetermined. CDR3 length equals 17 residues. The germline CDR1 and CDR2 sequences are SGHKS and YYEKEE (reference sequence). V shed 0 bases and J shed 0 bases, with 16 bases lying between them. CDR3 DNA sequence: TGTGCCAGCAGCTTGGGGTTGCGACTCCACTACTCCTACGAGCAGTACTTC. Translating gives CASSLGLRLHYSYEQYF. Full variable domain (remainder filled in from reference TRBV5-5 and TRBJ2-7): DAGVTQSPTHLIKTRGQQVTLRCSPISGHKSVSWYQQVLGQGPQFIFQYYEKEERGRGNFPDRFSARQFPNYSSELNVNALLLGDSALYLCASSLGLRLHYSYEQYFGPGTRLTVT.

The V call is TRBV9, the J call TRBJ1-5; the D is unclear. Between the trimmed V and J ends, which lost 0 bases and 3 bases, there was a span of 16 bases. The V gene's germline CDR1 is SGDLS and CDR2 YYNGEE. The CDR3 sequence is 17 residues long. CDR3: CASSVAPGRRYNQPQHF. CDR3 nucleotide sequence: TGTGCCAGCAGCGTAGCCCCGGGGAGAAGATACAATCAGCCCCAGCATTTT.

This clone was seen once. The chain recombines TRBV4-3 with TRBJ2-5, with 7 bases identical to TRBD2. V was clipped by 0 bases and J by 9 bases; unmatched bases: 4. The CDR3 extends over 13 amino acids. Germline lookup yields CDR1 LGHNA and CDR2 YSLEER. As DNA, the CDR3 is TGCGCCAGCAGCCAAGATTCGGGGAGGGCCCAGTACTTC. This codes for CASSQDSGRAQYF.

The rearrangement joins TRBV28 to TRBJ1-1, with TRBD1 matching over 7 bases. The CDR3 length is 11 residues. Germline assignment: CDR1 MDHEN and CDR2 SYDVKM. J was trimmed by 11 bases and V by 3 bases; bases with no gene match: 3. CDR3 sequence: CASSFEGAAFF. DNA of the CDR3: TGTGCCAGCAGTTTTGAGGGGGCCGCTTTCTTT.

The rearrangement uses TRBV5-1 and TRBJ2-4; no clear D. Trimming removed 5 bases at V and 1 base at J, with 16 bases between. Germline V lookup: CDR1 SGHRS, CDR2 YFSETQ. CDR3 length: 16 residues. This CDR3 is CASSSRHAIAKNIQYF. CDR3 nucleotides: TGCGCCAGCAGTTCGCGACACGCCATTGCCAAAAACATTCAGTACTTC.

The CDR3 region has the DNA TGTGCCAGCAGCGCCCGACAGGGTACGGGCTATGGCTACACCTTC. Amino acids: CASSARQGTGYGYTF. V and J are TRBV9 and TRBJ1-2; 7 bases are a match to TRBD1. V lost 3 bases to trimming and J lost 4 bases; unmatched junction nucleotides: 9. CDR1 is SGDLS and CDR2 is YYNGEE in the germline V gene. This CDR3 comprises 15 residues.

The V call is TRBV2, the J call TRBJ2-2; no clear D. Germline CDR1 and CDR2: SNHLY and FYNNEI. The CDR3 has 13 amino acids. Trimming removed 7 bases at V and 4 bases at J, with 10 bases between. The CDR3 region has the DNA TGTGCCAGCACCCGAGATTCCACCGGGGAGCTGTTTTTT. Amino acids: CASTRDSTGELFF.

The rearrangement links TRBV30 to TRBJ1-1; 8 bases match TRBD1. The CDR3 loop spans 12 amino acids. Germline CDR1 and CDR2: GTSNPN and SVGIG (reference sequence). After removal of 0 bases from V and 10 bases from J, the junction contained 4 bases not matched to a gene. This CDR3 is CAWSVLDRAAFF. The CDR3 DNA follows: TGTGCCTGGAGTGTACTGGACAGGGCAGCTTTCTTT.

The chain has TRBV19 and TRBJ2-5; a possible D gene is TRBD2 (8 bases). Trimming removed 9 bases from V and 4 bases from J, with 27 bases in between. The CDR3 covers 17 residues. Germline CDR1 is LNHDA and CDR2 is SQIVND (reference sequence). The CDR3 spells CASSFREGAFFAETQYF. The CDR3 coding sequence is TGTGCCAGCTCCTTCCGGGAGGGGGCCTTCTTCGCAGAGACCCAGTACTTC.

V is TRBV4-3 and J is TRBJ2-7; D call uncertain. V lost 0 bases, J lost 3 bases, and 6 bases lay in between. CDR1 LGHNA and CDR2 YSLEER come from the germline V gene. The CDR3 length is 13 residues. In nucleotides, the CDR3 is TGCGCCAGCAGCCAAGATTCCAGCTACGAGCAGTACTTC. Translating it yields CASSQDSSYEQYF.

The chain couples TRBV10-2 to TRBJ2-6; D remains unclear. The CDR3 covers 11 residues. V lost 8 bases and J 4 bases, leaving 3 bases between the germline ends. Germline CDR1 and CDR2: WSHSY and SAAADI. CDR3 sequence: CASSGANVLTF. CDR3 nucleotide sequence: TGCGCCAGCTCAGGGGCCAACGTCCTGACTTTC.

This CDR3 reads CASSQTQGPQTQYF. CDR3 bases: TGCGCCAGCAGCCAAACTCAGGGGCCGCAGACCCAGTACTTC. The chain carries TRBV4-1 and TRBJ2-5; the D gene is possibly TRBD1 (6 bases). The CDR3 extends over 14 amino acids. V shed 2 bases and J shed 6 bases, with 13 bases lying between them. Germline V gene data show CDR1 as MGHRA and CDR2 as YSYEKL.

This chain connects TRBV28 to TRBJ2-2, with 9 positions matching TRBD1. J lost 4 bases, V lost 7 bases, and 22 bases had no gene match. The germline V gene encodes CDR1 MDHEN and CDR2 SYDVKM. The CDR3 is made up of 20 amino acids. The CDR3 spells CASTTHSGTGPSLGTGELFF. In nucleotides, the CDR3 is TGTGCCAGCACTACTCATTCCGGGACAGGGCCCTCCCTGGGCACCGGGGAGCTGTTTTTT.

J is TRBJ2-1 and V is TRBV9; D might be TRBD2 (6 bases). The CDR3 covers 15 residues. CDR1 and CDR2 (germline): SGDLS, YYNGEE. Trimming cost V 0 bases and J 2 bases, with 9 bases left between them. The CDR3 bases are TGTGCCAGCAGCGTAGTGGGAGGAACCTACAATGAGCAGTTCTTC. Its protein is CASSVVGGTYNEQFF. Full variable domain (remainder filled in from reference TRBV9 and TRBJ2-1): DSGVTQTPKHLITATGQRVTLRCSPRSGDLSVYWYQQSLDQGLQFLIQYYNGEERAKGNILERFSAQQFPDLHSELNLSSLELGDSALYFCASSVVGGTYNEQFFGPGTRLTVL.

This chain joins TRBV28 and TRBJ2-7; 10 bases are a match to TRBD2. The CDR3 runs 15 residues. The J segment lost 1 base and the V segment lost 4 bases, leaving 4 bases of the junction unmatched. Looked up from germline, CDR1 is MDHEN and CDR2 is SYDVKM. The CDR3 loop is CASSSPAGGSYEQYF. The CDR3 DNA follows: TGTGCCAGCAGTTCGCCAGCGGGAGGGTCCTACGAGCAGTACTTC.

The chain joins TRBV11-2 to TRBJ2-3, with TRBD2 matching over 7 bases. Germline-derived CDR1 and CDR2 are SGHAT and FQNNGV. This CDR3 spans 15 amino acids. V shed 0 bases and J 10 bases; nucleotides not matched to a gene: 10. CDR3 region: CASSLDVGEGFPQYF. CDR3 DNA: TGTGCCAGCAGCTTAGATGTGGGGGAGGGCTTTCCGCAGTATTTT.

The chain carries TRBV13 and TRBJ2-2, with 8 bases lining up with TRBD2. The germline V gene encodes CDR1 PRHDT and CDR2 FYEKMQ (reference sequence). The CDR3 loop spans 15 amino acids. After removal of 0 bases from V and 7 bases from J, the junction contained 4 bases not matched to a gene. For the CDR3, the DNA is TGTGCCAGCAGCTTAGGAGCGGGAGCCCACGGGGAGCTGTTTTTT. Protein product: CASSLGAGAHGELFF. Full variable domain (rest looked up from reference TRBV13 and TRBJ2-2): AAGVIQSPRHLIKEKRETATLKCYPIPRHDTVYWYQQGPGQDPQFLISFYEKMQSDKGSIPDRFSAQQFSDYHSELNMSSLELGDSALYFCASSLGAGAHGELFFGEGSRLTVL.

This chain uses TRBV4-1 with TRBJ2-6; TRBD2 aligns across 9 bases. V dropped 1 base and J dropped 0; count of bases not matched to a gene: 10. Germline lookup yields CDR1 MGHRA and CDR2 YSYEKL. The CDR3 runs 20 residues. As DNA, the CDR3 is TGCGCCAGCAGCCAAGTCTGGGAGGCTAGCGGGAACTCTGGGGCCAACGTCCTGACTTTC. Translating it yields CASSQVWEASGNSGANVLTF.

This chain uses TRBV5-4 with TRBJ2-4; possible D gene TRBD1, 6 bases. This CDR3 region has 14 residues. The ends were cut back, 0 bases at V and 5 bases at J, with 9 bases in the middle. Per germline, CDR1 SGHNT and CDR2 YYREEE (reference sequence). DNA of the CDR3: TGTGCCAGCAGCTTGGCGGACAGACAAAACATTCAGTACTTC. Amino acids: CASSLADRQNIQYF.

The rearrangement uses TRBV7-8 and TRBJ2-2; D might be TRBD1 (5 bases). There are 15 residues in the CDR3. V was clipped by 6 bases and J by 5 bases, with 16 bases between them. Germline CDR1 reads SGHVS; CDR2 reads FQNEAQ. This chain's CDR3 is CASREGAGRTGELFF. CDR3 coding DNA: TGTGCCAGCAGAGAAGGAGCAGGGCGGACCGGGGAGCTGTTTTTT.